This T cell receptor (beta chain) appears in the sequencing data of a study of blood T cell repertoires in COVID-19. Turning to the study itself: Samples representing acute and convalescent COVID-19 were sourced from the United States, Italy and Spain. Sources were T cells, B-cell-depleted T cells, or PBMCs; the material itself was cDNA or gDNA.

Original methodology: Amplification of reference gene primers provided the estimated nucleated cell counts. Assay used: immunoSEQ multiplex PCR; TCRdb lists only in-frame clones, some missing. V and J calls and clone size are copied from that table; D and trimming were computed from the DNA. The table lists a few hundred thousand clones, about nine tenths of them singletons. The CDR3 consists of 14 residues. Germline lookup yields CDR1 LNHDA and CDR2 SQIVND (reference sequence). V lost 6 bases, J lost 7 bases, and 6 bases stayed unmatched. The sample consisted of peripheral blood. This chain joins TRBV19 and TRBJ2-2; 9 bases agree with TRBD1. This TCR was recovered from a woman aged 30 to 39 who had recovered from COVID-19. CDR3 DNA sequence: TGTGCCAGTAGCTGGGACAGGGAAAGCGGGGAGCTGTTTTTT. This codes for CASSWDRESGELFF.